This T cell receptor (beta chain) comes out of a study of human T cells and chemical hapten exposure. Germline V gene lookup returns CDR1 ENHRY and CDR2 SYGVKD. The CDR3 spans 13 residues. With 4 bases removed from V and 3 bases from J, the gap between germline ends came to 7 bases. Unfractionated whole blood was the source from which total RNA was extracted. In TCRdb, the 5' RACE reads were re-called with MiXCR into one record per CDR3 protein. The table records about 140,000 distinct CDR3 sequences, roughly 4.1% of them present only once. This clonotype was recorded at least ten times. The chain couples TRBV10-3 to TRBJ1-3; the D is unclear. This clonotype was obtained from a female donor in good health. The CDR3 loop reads CAISGGFGNTIYF. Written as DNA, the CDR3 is TGTGCCATCAGTGGCGGGTTTGGAAACACCATATATTTT.